These 15 T cell receptor beta chains originate from one sample sequenced in a study of cytomegalovirus exposure and HLA in healthy donors. Use of 60 Vbeta and 13 Jbeta primers characterized the PCR. Sequencing used immunoSEQ multiplex PCR; TCRdb keeps in-frame clones, though not all of them. The sample records about 170,000 clones, roughly 84% being singletons. The sample was PBMCs. These receptors all stem from a man aged 25 to 45 in good health and CMV-seropositive.

This chain joins TRBV7-2 and TRBJ1-6, with a tentative D call TRBD1 (5 bases). V lost 4 bases, J lost 7 bases, and 17 bases lay in between. The germline gives CDR1 SGHTA, CDR2 FQGNSA. The CDR3 loop spans 16 amino acids. CDR3 protein: CASSSQQGTRNSPLHF. The DNA for the CDR3 is TGTGCCAGCAGCTCCCAGCAGGGTACACGCAATTCACCCCTCCACTTT. Using reference TRBV7-2 and TRBJ1-6 for the parts outside the CDR3, the full variable domain is GAGVSQSPSNKVTEKGKDVELRCDPISGHTALYWYRQSLGQGLEFLIYFQGNSAPDKSGLPSDRFSAERTGGSVSTLTIQRTQQEDSAVYLCASSSQQGTRNSPLHFGNGTRLTVT.

This sequence joins TRBV2 and TRBJ2-2; D perhaps matches TRBD1 (5 bases). The germline gives CDR1 SNHLY, CDR2 FYNNEI. This CDR3 has 16 amino acids. V was trimmed by 7 bases and J by 2 bases, leaving 17 bases between them. The CDR3 reads CASKGGAGLNTGELFF. The CDR3 DNA is TGTGCCAGCAAAGGTGGGGCAGGCCTAAACACCGGGGAGCTGTTTTTT.

The chain joins TRBV2 to TRBJ2-5, with 7 bases matching TRBD1. CDR1 and CDR2 (germline): SNHLY, FYNNEI. CDR3 size: 14 residues. Trimming at V came to 8 bases and at J to 4 bases, leaving 10 bases not matched to a gene. Here the CDR3 reads CASPPGGVLETQYF. For the CDR3, the DNA is TGTGCCAGCCCTCCAGGGGGAGTCCTAGAGACCCAGTACTTC.

The chain is built from TRBV27 and TRBJ1-2, with D perhaps matching TRBD1 (5 bases). Germline values: CDR1 MNHEY, CDR2 SMNVEV (reference sequence). V was trimmed by 4 bases and J by 0 bases, leaving 12 bases between them. The CDR3 is made up of 15 amino acids. The CDR3 protein is CASSWGGTPNYGYTF. The CDR3 DNA sequence: TGTGCCAGCAGTTGGGGGGGGACCCCTAACTATGGCTACACCTTC.

The chain combines TRBV14 with TRBJ2-3, with D possibly being TRBD2 (5 bases). CDR3 length: 15 amino acids. Per the germline V gene, CDR1 is SGHDN and CDR2 is FVKESK. V lost 0 bases, J lost 4 bases, and 11 bases lay in between. The chain's CDR3 is CASSQDREGPDTQYF. CDR3 DNA: TGTGCCAGCAGCCAAGATAGAGAGGGCCCAGATACGCAGTATTTT.

This clone was observed a single time. The chain uses TRBV19 and TRBJ1-3, with a weak D call TRBD1 (5 bases). Germline CDR1 and CDR2: LNHDA and SQIVND (reference sequence). V lost 3 bases, J lost 0 bases, and 9 bases lay in between. This CDR3 has 15 residues. The CDR3 sequence: CASSMIGDSGNTIYF. CDR3 nucleotides: TGTGCCAGTAGTATGATAGGGGACTCTGGAAACACCATATATTTT.

Regarding this clone: The identical CDR3 is also encoded by other nucleotide sequences in the sample. This chain connects TRBV5-6 to TRBJ2-1, with 12 bases lining up with TRBD2. From germline, CDR1 is SGHDT and CDR2 YYEEEE. The ends lost 0 bases at V and 6 bases at J; junction bases unmatched: 4. This CDR3 comprises 16 residues. This CDR3 reads CASSLGLAGVTNEQFF. CDR3 coding DNA: TGTGCCAGCAGCTTGGGACTAGCGGGGGTCACCAATGAGCAGTTCTTC.

In DNA form, the CDR3 reads TGTGCCAGCAGTATAGGGGTCGGAAACACCATATATTTT. It yields the protein CASSIGVGNTIYF. V is TRBV2 and J is TRBJ1-3; maybe TRBD1 (5 bases). CDR3 length: 13 amino acids. Trimming took 5 bases from V and 4 from J, leaving 9 bases between them. CDR1 SNHLY and CDR2 FYNNEI come from the germline V gene. The full variable domain, completed using reference TRBV2 and TRBJ1-3, is EPEVTQTPSHQVTQMGQEVILRCVPISNHLYFYWYRQILGQKVEFLVSFYNNEISEKSEIFDDQFSVERPDGSNFTLKIRSTKLEDSAMYFCASSIGVGNTIYFGEGSWLTVV.

This chain joins TRBV11-2 and TRBJ2-3; 9 bases are shared with TRBD2. This CDR3 spans 16 amino acids. CDR1 and CDR2 from the germline V gene are SGHAT and FQNNGV. J gave up 4 bases and V 0 bases, and 5 bases lay outside the gene matches. The CDR3 spells CASSLDRGGRADTQYF. The CDR3 DNA sequence: TGTGCCAGCAGCTTAGATCGCGGCGGGAGGGCAGATACGCAGTATTTT.

The chain employs TRBV15 and TRBJ2-3; the match to TRBD1 covers 9 bases. V trimming: 5 bases; J trimming: 1 base; junction bases outside the gene matches: 7. Germline CDR1 is LNHNV and CDR2 is YYDKDF (reference sequence). The CDR3 is made up of 16 amino acids. CDR3 bases: TGTGCCACCAGCCTAACAAGGACAGGGGGCACAGATACGCAGTATTTT. Protein: CATSLTRTGGTDTQYF. The full variable domain, in which reference TRBV15 and TRBJ2-3 provide the parts outside the CDR3, is DAMVIQNPRYQVTQFGKPVTLSCSQTLNHNVMYWYQQKSSQAPKLLFHYYDKDFNNEADTPDNFQSRRPNTSFCFLDIRSPGLGDTAMYLCATSLTRTGGTDTQYFGPGTRLTVL.

This clone turned up a few times. The genes are TRBV6-1 and TRBJ2-3, with D perhaps matching TRBD2 (5 bases). This CDR3 spans 14 amino acids. Per the germline V gene, CDR1 is MNHNS and CDR2 is SASEGT. Trimming took off 5 bases at V and 2 bases at J, with 11 bases between the two ends. CDR3 protein: CASSLSEPTDTQYF. CDR3 sequence (DNA): TGTGCCAGCAGTCTTAGCGAGCCCACAGATACGCAGTATTTT.

This rearrangement joins TRBV7-8 to TRBJ1-3; a possible D gene is TRBD1 (5 bases). This CDR3 has 17 residues. Germline lookup yields CDR1 SGHVS and CDR2 FQNEAQ. The ends were cut back, 5 bases at V and 7 bases at J, with 24 bases in the middle. The CDR3 DNA is TGTGCCAGCAGCGCGGAGAACTGGGGCGCTCGGGGGAACACCATATATTTT. Translation gives CASSAENWGARGNTIYF.

The V call is TRBV4-1, the J call TRBJ2-1; the match to TRBD2 covers 8 bases. V shed 2 bases, J shed 4 bases, and the junction held 10 bases outside the gene matches. Germline V gene sequence: CDR1 MGHRA, CDR2 YSYEKL. The CDR3 is 17 residues long. CDR3 in amino acids: CASSQNTAGVLYNEQFF. CDR3 nucleotides: TGCGCCAGCAGCCAAAATACAGCGGGAGTTCTATACAATGAGCAGTTCTTC.

The rearrangement links TRBV4-1 to TRBJ2-1, with a weak D call TRBD2 (6 bases). Trimming removed 4 bases at V and 8 bases at J, with 21 bases between. The CDR3 is 16 amino acids. CDR1 MGHRA and CDR2 YSYEKL come from the germline V gene. CDR3 protein: CASSPSIAETVHEQFF. The CDR3, as DNA: TGCGCCAGCAGCCCCTCCATAGCGGAGACAGTCCATGAGCAGTTCTTC.

Remarks on this clone: At one end the junction does not follow the germline gene, possibly because of a read error. The CDR3 reads CASSLRQGGANVLTF. CDR3 nucleotide sequence: TGTGCTAGCAGCTTACGACAGGGTGGGGCCAACGTCCTGACTTTC. The V gene is TRBV7-7, the J gene TRBJ2-6; 7 nucleotides align to TRBD1. Germline V gives CDR1 SSHAT, CDR2 FNYEAQ (reference sequence). The CDR3 contains 15 residues. The complete variable domain, with remaining parts taken from reference TRBV7-7 and TRBJ2-6, reads GAGVSQSPRYKVTKRGQDVTLRCDPISSHATLYWYQQALGQGPEFLTYFNYEAQPDKSGLPSDRFSAERPEGSISTLTIQRTEQRDSAMYRCASSLRQGGANVLTFGAGSRLTVL.